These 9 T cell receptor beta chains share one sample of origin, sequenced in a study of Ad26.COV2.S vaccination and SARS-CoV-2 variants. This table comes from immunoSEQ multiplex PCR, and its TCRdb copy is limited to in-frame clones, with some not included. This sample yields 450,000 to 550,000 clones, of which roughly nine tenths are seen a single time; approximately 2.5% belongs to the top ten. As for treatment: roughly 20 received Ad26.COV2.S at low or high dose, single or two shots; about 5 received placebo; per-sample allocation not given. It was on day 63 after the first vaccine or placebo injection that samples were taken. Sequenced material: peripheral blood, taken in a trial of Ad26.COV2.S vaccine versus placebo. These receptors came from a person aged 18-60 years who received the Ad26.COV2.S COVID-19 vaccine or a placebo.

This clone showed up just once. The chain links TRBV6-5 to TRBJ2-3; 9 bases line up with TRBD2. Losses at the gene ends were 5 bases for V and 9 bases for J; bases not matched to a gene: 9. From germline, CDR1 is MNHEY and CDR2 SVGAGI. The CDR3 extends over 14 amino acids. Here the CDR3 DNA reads TGTGCCAGCAGTCCGACTAGCGGTATTACGACGCAGTATTTT. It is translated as CASSPTSGITTQYF.

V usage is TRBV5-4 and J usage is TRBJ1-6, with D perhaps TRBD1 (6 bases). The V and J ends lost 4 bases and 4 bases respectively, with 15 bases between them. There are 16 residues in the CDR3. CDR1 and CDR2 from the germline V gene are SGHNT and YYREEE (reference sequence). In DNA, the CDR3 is TGTGCCAGCAGCGTTTACAGGGATGGGTATAATTCACCCCTCCACTTT. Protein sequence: CASSVYRDGYNSPLHF.

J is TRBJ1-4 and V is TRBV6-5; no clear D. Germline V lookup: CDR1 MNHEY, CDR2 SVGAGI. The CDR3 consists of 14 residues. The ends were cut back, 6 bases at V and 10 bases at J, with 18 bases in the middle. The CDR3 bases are TGTGCCAGCAGAATCCAGGACGGAGTGGGAAAACTGTTTTTT. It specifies CASRIQDGVGKLFF.

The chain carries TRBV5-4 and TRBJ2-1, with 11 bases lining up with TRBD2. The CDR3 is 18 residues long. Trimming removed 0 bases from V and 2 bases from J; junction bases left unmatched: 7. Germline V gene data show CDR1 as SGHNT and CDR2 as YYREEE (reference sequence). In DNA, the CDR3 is TGTGCCAGCAGCTTGGGGGGACTAGCGGCTACTACCTACAATGAGCAGTTCTTC. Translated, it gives CASSLGGLAATTYNEQFF.

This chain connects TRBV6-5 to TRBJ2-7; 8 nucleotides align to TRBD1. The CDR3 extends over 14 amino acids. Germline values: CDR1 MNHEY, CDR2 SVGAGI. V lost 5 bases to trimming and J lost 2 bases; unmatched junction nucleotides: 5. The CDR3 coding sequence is TGTGCCAGCAGTCACAGGGGGTCGACCTACGAGCAGTACTTC. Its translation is CASSHRGSTYEQYF.

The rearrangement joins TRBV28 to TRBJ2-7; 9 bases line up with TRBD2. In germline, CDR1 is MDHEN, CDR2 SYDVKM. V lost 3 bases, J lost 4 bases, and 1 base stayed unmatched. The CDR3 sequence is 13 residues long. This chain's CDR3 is CASSFLAGYEQYV. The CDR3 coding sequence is TGTGCCAGCAGTTTCCTAGCGGGATACGAGCAGTACGTC.

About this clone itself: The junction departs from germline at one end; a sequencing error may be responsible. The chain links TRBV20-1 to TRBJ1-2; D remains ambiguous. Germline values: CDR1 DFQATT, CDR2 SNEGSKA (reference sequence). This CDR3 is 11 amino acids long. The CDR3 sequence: CSASNGYITGF. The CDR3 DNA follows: TGCAGTGCTAGTAACGGATACATCACTGGTTTC.

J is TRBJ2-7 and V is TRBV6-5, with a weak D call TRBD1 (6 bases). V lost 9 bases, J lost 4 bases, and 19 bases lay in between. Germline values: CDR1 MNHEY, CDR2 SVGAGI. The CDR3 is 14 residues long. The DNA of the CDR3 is TGTGCCAGTGCCGGGACACTCTATGCATACGAGCAGTACTTC. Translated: CASAGTLYAYEQYF.

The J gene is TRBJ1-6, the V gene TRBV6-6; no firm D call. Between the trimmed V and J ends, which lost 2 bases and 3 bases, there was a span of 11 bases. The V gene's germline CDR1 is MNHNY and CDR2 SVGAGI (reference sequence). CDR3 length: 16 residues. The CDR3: CASSYGRALYNSPLHF. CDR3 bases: TGTGCCAGCAGTTACGGCCGGGCCCTCTATAATTCACCCCTCCACTTT.